These 15 T cell receptor beta chains were all obtained from the same sample, sequenced in a study of shared clonotypes between healthy human individuals. Naive CD8 cells were CD45RO-negative, positively selected for CCR7, excluding terminally differentiated effector memory CD45RA+ cells. Repertoires were generated with immunoSEQ multiplex PCR, while TCRdb's copy carries only in-frame clones and drops some. The sample has around 610,000 clones, 96% seen once. Sequenced: naive CD8+ T cells sorted from blood. Receptor source: a woman in her 30s in good health.

This chain joins TRBV30 and TRBJ2-7, with 14 bases fitting TRBD2. The CDR3 is made up of 17 amino acids. The V gene end was trimmed by 2 bases and the J gene end by 2 bases; junction bases not matched to a gene: 8. Germline assignment: CDR1 GTSNPN and CDR2 SVGIG (reference sequence). CDR3 protein: CAWSSGTSGSFTYEQYF. The CDR3 coding sequence is TGTGCCTGGAGTTCCGGGACTAGCGGGAGTTTTACCTACGAGCAGTACTTC.

The chain recombines TRBV2 with TRBJ2-1; D is perhaps TRBD1 (6 bases). CDR1 SNHLY and CDR2 FYNNEI come from the germline V gene. This CDR3 is 15 amino acids long. Trimming removed 11 bases from V and 2 bases from J, with 19 bases in between. CDR3 sequence reads: CAALFGKGAYNEQFF. The CDR3 region has the DNA TGTGCCGCGCTCTTCGGAAAGGGGGCCTACAATGAGCAGTTCTTC.

The CDR3 spells CASSLAGGPGELFF. The CDR3 nucleotides read TGTGCCAGCAGTCTAGCGGGAGGGCCCGGGGAGCTGTTTTTT. The V call is TRBV6-5, the J call TRBJ2-2, with TRBD2 identical over 12 bases. The CDR3 is made up of 14 amino acids. Germline lookup yields CDR1 MNHEY and CDR2 SVGAGI. The trim removed 5 bases at V and 6 bases at J, leaving 1 base unmatched.

The V gene is TRBV5-1, the J gene TRBJ2-1; 8 nucleotides agree with TRBD2. This CDR3 has 15 amino acids. Looked up from germline, CDR1 is SGHRS and CDR2 is YFSETQ. Trimming at V came to 5 bases and at J to 3 bases, leaving 7 bases not matched to a gene. In DNA form, the CDR3 reads TGCGCCAGCAGTTTGCGGGAGGTTTTCTACAATGAGCAGTTCTTC. Its protein product is CASSLREVFYNEQFF.

In its sample, this clone was seen once. The chain joins TRBV30 to TRBJ1-2; TRBD1 might be the D (6 bases). This CDR3 region has 14 residues. V gave up 5 bases and J gave up 3 bases, with 16 bases separating them. Per germline, CDR1 GTSNPN and CDR2 SVGIG (reference sequence). As DNA, the CDR3 is TGTGCCTGGTTTTGGGACAAGGAGTACTATGGCTACACCTTC. Amino acids: CAWFWDKEYYGYTF.

As for this clone: Compared with germline, one end of the junction differs, possibly owing to a read error. The chain carries TRBV4-1 and TRBJ2-1; 12 bases are a match to TRBD2. This CDR3 spans 16 amino acids. Germline V gene lookup returns CDR1 MGHRA and CDR2 YSYEKL. CDR3 amino acids: CASSQDFPHLAGGELF. The DNA of the CDR3 is TGCGCCAGCAGCCAAGATTTTCCCCACCTAGCGGGAGGGGAGCTCTTC.

The CDR3 sequence is CSGQNTGELFF. Written as DNA, the CDR3 is TGCAGCGGTCAGAACACCGGGGAGCTGTTTTTT. J is TRBJ2-2 and V is TRBV29-1; D not resolved. The germline V gene encodes CDR1 SQVTM and CDR2 ANQGSEA. The CDR3 spans 11 residues. Trimming pared 7 bases from V and 1 base from J, leaving 4 bases between.

CDR3 nucleotides: TGTGCCAGCAGTGGGCGACAGCTTTACAATGAGCAGTTCTTC. Protein: CASSGRQLYNEQFF. V and J are TRBV28 and TRBJ2-1, with D possibly matching TRBD1 (5 bases). The CDR3 length is 14 residues. V was pared by 5 bases and J by 4 bases, with 12 bases between. The germline V gene has CDR1 MDHEN and CDR2 SYDVKM.

V is TRBV6-6 and J is TRBJ2-3, with D perhaps TRBD1 or TRBD2 (5 bases each). The CDR3 has 15 amino acids. CDR1 and CDR2 (germline): MNHNY, SVGAGI (reference sequence). Trimming shortened V by 8 bases and J by 1 base, and 16 bases separated the two germline ends. The DNA for the CDR3 is TGTGCCAGCGTACTGGGGGTGATGGGCACAGATACGCAGTATTTT. Translating it yields CASVLGVMGTDTQYF.

The chain is built from TRBV2 and TRBJ2-1; 8 bases align to TRBD1. The V gene's germline CDR1 is SNHLY and CDR2 FYNNEI. The junction had 3 bases not matched to a gene; V was cut back by 10 bases and J by 4 bases. This CDR3 is built from 12 residues. The CDR3: CAIRTGYNEQFF. In DNA form, the CDR3 reads TGTGCCATCAGGACAGGGTACAATGAGCAGTTCTTC.

CDR3 protein: CASSPRQGIYNEQFF. In nucleotides, the CDR3 is TGTGCCAGCAGCCCAAGACAGGGGATCTACAATGAGCAGTTCTTC. The genes are TRBV7-9 and TRBJ2-1; TRBD1 matches 8 bases. The trim removed 5 bases at V and 3 bases at J, leaving 6 bases unmatched. Germline V gives CDR1 SEHNR, CDR2 FQNEAQ (reference sequence). The CDR3 spans 15 residues.

This clone was detected once. The V gene is TRBV28, the J gene TRBJ2-7; 7 nucleotides line up with TRBD2. CDR3 length equals 14 residues. Germline trimming cut 3 bases from V and 2 bases from J; bases unmatched to any gene: 4. The germline CDR1 and CDR2 sequences are MDHEN and SYDVKM. CDR3 bases: TGTGCCAGCAGTTTCGCGGGAGACACCTACGAGCAGTACTTC. This encodes CASSFAGDTYEQYF.

The rearrangement links TRBV30 to TRBJ2-2; 7 bases line up with TRBD2. This CDR3 spans 13 amino acids. Germline values: CDR1 GTSNPN, CDR2 SVGIG (reference sequence). The V segment lost 3 bases and the J segment 7 bases; nucleotides outside the gene matches: 5. The CDR3 is CAWSHTSVGELFF. CDR3 nucleotide sequence: TGTGCCTGGAGCCATACTAGCGTCGGGGAGCTGTTTTTT.

V gene TRBV13 combines with J gene TRBJ1-1; D is uncertain. The CDR3 covers 13 residues. Germline V gene data show CDR1 as PRHDT and CDR2 as FYEKMQ (reference sequence). Trimming took off 5 bases at V and 1 base at J, with 8 bases between the two ends. In nucleotides, the CDR3 is TGTGCCAGCAGCCAGGAGGAGAACACTGAAGCTTTCTTT. Encoded protein: CASSQEENTEAFF. Full variable domain (outside the CDR3, taken from reference TRBV13 and TRBJ1-1): AAGVIQSPRHLIKEKRETATLKCYPIPRHDTVYWYQQGPGQDPQFLISFYEKMQSDKGSIPDRFSAQQFSDYHSELNMSSLELGDSALYFCASSQEENTEAFFGQGTRLTVV.

The chain recombines TRBV28 with TRBJ2-1; D not certain. V shed 5 bases and J shed 6 bases, with 5 bases lying between them. CDR1 MDHEN and CDR2 SYDVKM come from the germline V gene. CDR3 length: 11 residues. In DNA form, the CDR3 reads TGTGCCAGCAGTCGGATCAATGAGCAGTTCTTC. This codes for CASSRINEQFF. Together with reference TRBV28 and TRBJ2-1, the CDR3 gives the full variable domain: DVKVTQSSRYLVKRTGEKVFLECVQDMDHENMFWYRQDPGLGLRLIYFSYDVKMKEKGDIPEGYSVSREKKERFSLILESASTNQTSMYLCASSRINEQFFGPGTRLTVL.